The source of this T cell receptor (beta chain) is a study of CD8 T cells in ankylosing spondylitis. The study, taken as a whole, reports: Peripheral blood samples showed relatively rare disease-linked clones, and these clones were CD8+. Significant enrichment of disease-linked clones was reportedly seen in matched ankylosing spondylitis synovial fluid.

V lost 7 bases, J lost 0 bases, and 7 bases lay in between. CDR3 size: 12 residues. Germline CDR1 and CDR2: MNHEY and SMNVEV (reference sequence). Scientists made TCR beta libraries using quantitative 5'-RACE with molecular barcodes. Via MiXCR, TCRdb re-called the 5' RACE reads, giving one row per CDR3 protein. The sample contains tens of thousands of distinct CDR3 sequences, approximately 16% of which appear only once. With regard to this clonotype: As yet, its antigen is unknown.

The chain has TRBV27 and TRBJ2-7; no reliable D call. The specimen sequenced was blood. The clonotype originates from a male donor with ankylosing spondylitis or in good health (not recorded which). For the CDR3, the DNA is TGTGCCAGCACCAGGAACTCCTACGAGCAGTACGTC. Its protein is CASTRNSYEQYV.